Each of the 22 T cell receptor beta chains below was sequenced from the same sample in a study of T cell responses to AZD1222 COVID-19 vaccine. Here immunoSEQ multiplex PCR was the method, and the copy in TCRdb shows in-frame clones only, minus some. Among 250,000 to 300,000 clones, about 94% were seen once, and the ten largest hold about 0.5%. Material: peripheral blood, obtained 28 days after the second AZD1222 dose. Source of these receptors: an adult who received the AZD1222 COVID-19 vaccine.

A note on this clone: Relative to the germline gene, one junction end is altered; a read error may explain this. The V call is TRBV3-1 (or the pseudogene TRBV3-2), the J call TRBJ1-4, with D uncertain. In germline, CDR1 is LGHDT, CDR2 YNNKEL (reference sequence). This CDR3 is built from 11 residues. CDR3 amino acids: CASSQGQRVLF. The CDR3 nucleotides are TGTGCCAGCAGCCAAGGTCAACGGGTCCTTTTT.

The rearrangement joins TRBV7-9 to TRBJ2-2, with 9 bases identical to TRBD1. The CDR3 is made up of 16 amino acids. Germline assignment: CDR1 SEHNR and CDR2 FQNEAQ (reference sequence). V shed 5 bases and J 8 bases; nucleotides not matched to a gene: 12. The CDR3 sequence is CASSPDGQGNSGELFF. Written as DNA, the CDR3 is TGTGCCAGCAGCCCCGATGGACAGGGGAATAGTGGGGAGCTGTTTTTT.

The rearrangement joins TRBV19 to TRBJ2-7; D perhaps matches TRBD2 (7 bases). V shed 5 bases and J shed 5 bases, with 13 bases lying between them. CDR3 size: 13 residues. Per the germline V gene, CDR1 is LNHDA and CDR2 is SQIVND (reference sequence). The CDR3 DNA sequence: TGTGCCAGTAGTGAAACAGGGAGGGACGAGCAGTACTTC. Its translation is CASSETGRDEQYF.

V gene TRBV7-2 combines with J gene TRBJ2-5; a possible D gene is TRBD1 (5 bases). V dropped 5 bases and J dropped 2 bases, with 21 bases sitting between them. Germline CDR1 reads SGHTA; CDR2 reads FQGNSA. The CDR3 has 17 residues. The CDR3 sequence is CASSPMSFQGRQETQYF. Written as DNA, the CDR3 is TGTGCCAGCAGCCCAATGTCTTTCCAGGGCCGACAAGAGACCCAGTACTTC.

The rearrangement links TRBV14 to TRBJ2-2; D uncertain. The length of the CDR3 is 15 residues. V lost 8 bases and J lost 4, with 17 bases in between. Looked up from germline, CDR1 is SGHDN and CDR2 is FVKESK. CDR3: CASAPLRVGTGELFF. The CDR3 DNA reads as TGTGCCAGCGCGCCCCTTCGGGTGGGCACCGGGGAGCTGTTTTTT.

CDR3 DNA sequence: TGTGCCTGGAGCCTGACGGGACTAGCCAAAAACATTCAGTACTTC. It codes for CAWSLTGLAKNIQYF. J is TRBJ2-4 and V is TRBV30; possible D gene TRBD2, 6 bases. The CDR3 contains 15 residues. From germline, CDR1 is GTSNPN and CDR2 SVGIG (reference sequence). Trimming pared 3 bases from V and 0 bases from J, leaving 12 bases between.

This chain links TRBV4-3 with TRBJ1-1; D gene unclear. CDR1 LGHNA and CDR2 YSLEER come from the germline V gene. The CDR3 loop spans 17 amino acids. V was pared by 0 bases and J by 1 base, with 15 bases between. The CDR3 DNA sequence: TGCGCCAGCAGCCAAGACTTAACTTCGTGGGGGAACACTGAAGCTTTCTTT. This encodes CASSQDLTSWGNTEAFF.

This chain connects TRBV6-6 to TRBJ2-2, with TRBD1 matching 7 bases. Trimming removed 7 bases from V and 8 bases from J; junction bases left unmatched: 4. The CDR3 spans 12 residues. Germline CDR1 MNHNY, CDR2 SVGAGI (reference sequence). CDR3 residues: CASNDRVGELFF. The DNA of the CDR3 is TGTGCCAGCAATGACAGGGTGGGGGAGCTGTTTTTT.

The CDR3 loop reads CASSLALDNYGYTF. In DNA form, the CDR3 reads TGTGCCAGCAGCTTAGCACTGGATAACTATGGCTACACCTTC. V and J are TRBV7-2 and TRBJ1-2; D remains ambiguous. Germline CDR1 is SGHTA and CDR2 is FQGNSA. V gave up 0 bases and J gave up 1 base, with 6 bases separating them. The CDR3 covers 14 residues.

CDR3 region: CASSLTGELFF. CDR3 bases: TGTGCCAGCAGCCTTACAGGTGAACTGTTTTTT. The chain recombines TRBV6-6 with TRBJ1-4; a possible D gene is TRBD1 (5 bases). V was shortened by 6 bases and J by 12 bases, with 11 bases between the two germline ends. CDR3 length equals 11 residues. Germline-derived CDR1 and CDR2 are MNHNY and SVGAGI (reference sequence).

This clone was detected once. The V call is TRBV24-1, the J call TRBJ2-1; no clear D. There are 13 residues in the CDR3. Per germline, CDR1 KGHDR and CDR2 SFDVKD. V lost 2 bases to trimming and J lost 6 bases, with 7 bases between them. DNA for the CDR3: TGTGCCACCAGTGATTCGGTGATCAATGAGCAGTTCTTC. Protein sequence: CATSDSVINEQFF.

The gene calls are TRBV7-6 and TRBJ2-7; 8 positions match TRBD2. The CDR3 loop spans 19 amino acids. Germline V CDR1 and CDR2: SGHVS, FNYEAQ. V dropped 5 bases and J dropped 0; count of bases not matched to a gene: 18. CDR3 nucleotides: TGTGCCAGCAGCCTAGGCCAGGCTGGGGGTAGCGGGACCTCCTACGAGCAGTACTTC. It translates to CASSLGQAGGSGTSYEQYF.

The gene calls are TRBV7-9 and TRBJ1-6; tentative D call: TRBD1 (5 bases). The CDR3 covers 13 residues. Germline CDR1 and CDR2: SEHNR and FQNEAQ (reference sequence). V was clipped by 10 bases and J by 5 bases, with 12 bases between them. CDR3 bases: TGTGCCACCGGTGACAGCCATAATTCACCCCTCCACTTT. Encoded protein: CATGDSHNSPLHF.

The chain employs TRBV29-1 and TRBJ2-7; possible D gene TRBD1, 6 bases. Germline-derived CDR1 and CDR2 are SQVTM and ANQGSEA. This CDR3 has 12 residues. Trimming cost V 6 bases and J 6 bases, with 15 bases left between them. Here the CDR3 reads CSVGARRGEQYF. CDR3 nucleotides: TGCAGCGTGGGGGCCAGAAGGGGCGAGCAGTACTTC.

This chain connects TRBV7-8 to TRBJ1-1; no definite D call. Germline CDR1 reads SGHVS; CDR2 reads FQNEAQ. The V and J ends lost 1 base and 1 base respectively, with 10 bases between them. There are 15 residues in the CDR3. The CDR3 DNA reads TGTGCCAGCAGCTTAGAAGCGTTGCCGAACACTGAAGCTTTCTTT. Protein sequence: CASSLEALPNTEAFF.

V gene TRBV27 combines with J gene TRBJ2-1; 12 bases fit TRBD2. This CDR3 contains 16 residues. Looked up from germline, CDR1 is MNHEY and CDR2 is SMNVEV (reference sequence). V dropped 5 bases and J dropped 4; count of bases not matched to a gene: 6. CDR3 protein: CASSNGLAGMYNEQFF. CDR3 DNA sequence: TGTGCCAGCAGTAACGGACTAGCGGGGATGTACAATGAGCAGTTCTTC.

V usage is TRBV25-1 and J usage is TRBJ1-6; D is perhaps TRBD1 (5 bases). Germline V gene sequence: CDR1 MGHDK, CDR2 SYGVNS. This CDR3 has 12 amino acids. Trimming left V 6 bases short and J 10 bases short, with 10 bases between. The CDR3 region is CASREEGSPLHF. DNA for the CDR3: TGTGCCAGCAGAGAGGAGGGGTCACCCCTCCACTTT.

The rearrangement links TRBV15 to TRBJ1-1, with D perhaps matching TRBD1 (6 bases). This CDR3 region has 14 residues. V shed 7 bases and J shed 2 bases, with 14 bases lying between them. CDR1 is LNHNV and CDR2 is YYDKDF in the germline V gene (reference sequence). The CDR3 nucleotides are TGTGCCACCAACCCTGACAGGTACAACACTGAAGCTTTCTTT. This translates into CATNPDRYNTEAFF.

The chain couples TRBV11-2 to TRBJ1-1, with D tentatively TRBD1 (6 bases). CDR1 is SGHAT and CDR2 is FQNNGV in the germline V gene. V dropped 4 bases and J dropped 4 bases, with 16 bases sitting between them. The length of the CDR3 is 15 residues. CDR3 DNA sequence: TGTGCCAGCAGCTCCTGGAGGGGGATGGCCACTGAAGCTTTCTTT. Encoded protein: CASSSWRGMATEAFF.

The chain is built from TRBV3-1 (or the pseudogene TRBV3-2) and TRBJ2-1; perhaps TRBD1 as D (6 bases). Trimming took off 6 bases at V and 0 bases at J, with 12 bases between the two ends. The CDR3 totals 15 residues. Germline values: CDR1 LGHDT, CDR2 YNNKEL (reference sequence). The CDR3 is CASRPRDTSYNEQFF. CDR3 DNA: TGTGCCAGCAGGCCACGGGACACCTCCTACAATGAGCAGTTCTTC.

This clone was found once. V is TRBV30 and J is TRBJ1-2, with 9 positions matching TRBD1. The length of the CDR3 is 14 residues. Germline V CDR1 and CDR2: GTSNPN, SVGIG (reference sequence). The V segment lost 2 bases and the J segment 8 bases; nucleotides outside the gene matches: 9. The CDR3 DNA reads TGTGCCTGGAGTACGGACAGGGGATACGGGGGCTACACCTTC. This sequence encodes CAWSTDRGYGGYTF.

This clone was counted once. The chain combines TRBV6-4 with TRBJ2-1; the match to TRBD2 covers 9 bases. The CDR3 is made up of 16 amino acids. V was clipped by 7 bases and J by 3 bases; unmatched bases: 10. CDR1 MRHNA and CDR2 SNTAGT come from the germline V gene. CDR3 DNA sequence: TGTGCCAGCACCGCTAGCGGGGATGGGTTCTACAATGAGCAGTTCTTC. Translated, it gives CASTASGDGFYNEQFF.